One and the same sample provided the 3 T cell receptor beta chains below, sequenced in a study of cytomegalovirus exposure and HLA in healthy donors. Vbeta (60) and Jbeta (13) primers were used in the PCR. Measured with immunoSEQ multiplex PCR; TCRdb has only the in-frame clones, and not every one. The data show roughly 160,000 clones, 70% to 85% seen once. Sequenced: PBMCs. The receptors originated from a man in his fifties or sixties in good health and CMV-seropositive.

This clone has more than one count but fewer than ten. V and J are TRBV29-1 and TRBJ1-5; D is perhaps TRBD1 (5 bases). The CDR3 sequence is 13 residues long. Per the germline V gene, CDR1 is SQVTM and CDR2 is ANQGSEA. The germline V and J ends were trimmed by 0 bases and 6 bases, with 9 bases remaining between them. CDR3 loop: CSVEDRVGQPQHF. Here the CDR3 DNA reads TGCAGCGTTGAAGACAGGGTGGGTCAGCCCCAGCATTTT.

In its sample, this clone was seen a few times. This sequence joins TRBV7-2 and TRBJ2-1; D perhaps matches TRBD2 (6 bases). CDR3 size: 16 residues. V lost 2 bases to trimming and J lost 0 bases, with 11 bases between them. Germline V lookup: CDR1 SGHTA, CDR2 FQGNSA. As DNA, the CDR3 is TGTGCCAGCAGCTTATTTGGGGGGAGCTCCTACAATGAGCAGTTCTTC. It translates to CASSLFGGSSYNEQFF.

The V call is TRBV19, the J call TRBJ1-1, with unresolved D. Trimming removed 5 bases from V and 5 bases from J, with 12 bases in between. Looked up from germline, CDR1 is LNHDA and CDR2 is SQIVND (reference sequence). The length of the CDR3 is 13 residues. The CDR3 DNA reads TGTGCCAGTAGTGACTCACGCGGGACTGAAGCTTTCTTT. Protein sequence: CASSDSRGTEAFF.